This T cell receptor beta chain was found in a study of T cell responses to AZD1222 COVID-19 vaccine. Notes on the study in general: Mostly white British, mostly female donors; authors suggested clonal diversity may be underestimated. Regions left unmutated in variants are reportedly the target of nearly half of spike-specific TCRs.

Measured with immunoSEQ multiplex PCR; TCRdb has only the in-frame clones, and not every one. The sample lists more than 100,000 clones; less than 90% were seen once. The trim removed 3 bases at V and 3 bases at J, leaving 4 bases unmatched. The germline V gene encodes CDR1 SGHRS and CDR2 YFSETQ. The CDR3 spans 16 residues. A word on this clone: Its specificity is not known.

This receptor was obtained from an adult in good health. The source material was peripheral blood, sampled on day 0 of AZD1222 vaccination. The V and J genes are TRBV5-1 and TRBJ2-3; 13 bases agree with TRBD2. In DNA form, the CDR3 reads TGCGCCAGCAGCTCAGGACTAGCGGGAGCGACAGATACGCAGTATTTT. The encoded protein is CASSSGLAGATDTQYF.